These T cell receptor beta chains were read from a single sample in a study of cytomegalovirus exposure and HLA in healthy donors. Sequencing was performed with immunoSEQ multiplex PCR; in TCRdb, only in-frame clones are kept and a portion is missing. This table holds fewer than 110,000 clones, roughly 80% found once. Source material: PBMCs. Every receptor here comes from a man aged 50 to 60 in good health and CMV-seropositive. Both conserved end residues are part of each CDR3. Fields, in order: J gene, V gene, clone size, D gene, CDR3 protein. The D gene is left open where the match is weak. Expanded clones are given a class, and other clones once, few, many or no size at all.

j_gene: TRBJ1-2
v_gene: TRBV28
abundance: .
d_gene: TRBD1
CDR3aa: CASSFLLGDRGNYGYTF

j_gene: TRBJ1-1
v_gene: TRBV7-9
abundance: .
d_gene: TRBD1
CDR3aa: CASSLLGWGTGGKYTEAFF

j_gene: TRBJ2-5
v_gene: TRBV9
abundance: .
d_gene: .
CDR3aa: CASSDLGSTQETQYF

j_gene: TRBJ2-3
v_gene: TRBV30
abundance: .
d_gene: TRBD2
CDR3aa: CAWSRLAGGTDTQYF

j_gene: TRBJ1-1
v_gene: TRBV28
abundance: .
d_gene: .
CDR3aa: CASSLHTDTEAFF

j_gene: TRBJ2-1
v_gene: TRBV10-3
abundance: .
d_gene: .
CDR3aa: CAISERERSNEQFF

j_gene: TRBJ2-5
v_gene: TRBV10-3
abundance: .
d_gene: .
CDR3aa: CAIGTTGETQYF

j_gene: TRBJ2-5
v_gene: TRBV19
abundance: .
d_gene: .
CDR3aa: CASSISNQETQYF

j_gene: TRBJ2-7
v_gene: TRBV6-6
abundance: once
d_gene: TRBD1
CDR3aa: CASGPGGPYEQYF

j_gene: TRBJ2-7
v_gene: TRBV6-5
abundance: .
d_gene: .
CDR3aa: CASSTTNYEQYF

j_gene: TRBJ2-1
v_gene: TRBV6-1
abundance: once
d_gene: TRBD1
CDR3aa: CASSGGQGARGEQFF

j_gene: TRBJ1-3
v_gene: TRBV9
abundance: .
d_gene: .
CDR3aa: CASSVALADRGSGNTIYF

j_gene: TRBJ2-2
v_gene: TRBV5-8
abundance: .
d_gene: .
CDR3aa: CASSLGQGNTGELFF

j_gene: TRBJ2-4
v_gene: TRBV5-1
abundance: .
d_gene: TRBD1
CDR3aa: CASSDGDRRGYIQYF

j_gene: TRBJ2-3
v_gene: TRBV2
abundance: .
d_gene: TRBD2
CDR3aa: CASSSSGSGTDTQYF

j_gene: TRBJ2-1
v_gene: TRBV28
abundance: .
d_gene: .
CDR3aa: CASMRPGLSSYNEQFF

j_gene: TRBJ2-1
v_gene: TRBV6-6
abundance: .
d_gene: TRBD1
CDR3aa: CASRSRDRAYNEQFF

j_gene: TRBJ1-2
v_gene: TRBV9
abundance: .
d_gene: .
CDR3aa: CASSSGQRIRDGYTF

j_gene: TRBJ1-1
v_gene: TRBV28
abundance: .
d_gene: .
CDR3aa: CASTSLNTEAFF